The present T cell receptor (beta chain) was sequenced within a study of T cells after yellow fever vaccination (dated by TCRdb to the late 2010s). Study-wide context: Libraries from fractions with low cell numbers were prepared with the SMART-Seq v4 Ultra Low Input RNA kit. To follow T-cell clones before and after both primary and booster YFV17D yellow fever vaccination, bulk TCR alpha and beta repertoires underwent longitudinal sequencing. The cohort comprised two healthy male donors, one aged 18 to 29 and one aged 30 to 40 years. Blood was collected at multiple timepoints before and after primary and secondary immunization, and bulk PBMC replicates and cell subsets were isolated. Points the paper makes about the study in general: Compared with the primary T-cell response, the secondary T-cell response was weaker but faster, peaking on day 5 rather than day 15. A small fraction of clonotypes showed up in both the CD4 and CD8 compartments, probably as a result of convergent recombination. Because abundant contaminating clonotypes from the bulk population could be contained in FACS-sorted repertoires, computational filtering was required. The study included only two donors, which limits how far the findings can be generalized. Most clones expanded after primary vaccination (almost 98% of CD4 and 70% to 90% of CD8) were re-detected after the booster, suggesting that broad memory maintenance occurred.

Sequencing took place on an Illumina NovaSeq 6000. TCR cDNA was made using 5'RACE template switching, a step that added a universal primer site and unique molecular identifiers. Priming of cDNA synthesis was performed from both the TCR alpha and TCR beta constant segments. Two PCR steps were used to amplify libraries, with sample barcodes and sequencing adapters being added in the second step. Sequencing of the libraries was done on either Illumina HiSeq 2500 (2x100 bp) or NovaSeq (2x150 bp). Per the authors' processing: Demultiplexing of reads and collapsing into UMI consensus sequences were performed with MIGEC, and V(D)J alignment was carried out with MiXCR. Vaccine-responding clonotypes were defined with edgeR using replicate PBMC samples, requiring FDR below 0.01 and a log2 fold change above 5 up to day 15. Bulk clonotypes were assigned CD4 or CD8 identity according to which sequenced CD4 or CD8 repertoire held them at higher abundance. TCRdb reprocessed the public reads (quality trimming at Q25 with fastp, clone calling with MiXCR) and kept in-frame beta chains. Every distinct CDR3 protein forms one entry, paired with its most common genes and DNA. TCRdb's processing, not the study's, gives the V and J calls here. In all, the sample holds roughly 350,000 distinct CDR3 sequences, and over 3.5% of those were seen once. The ten biggest clones cover under 30% of the sample.

Trimming takes 2 bases from V and 6 bases from J, and the germline ends sit 8 bases apart. The CDR3 covers 13 residues, taking in both the cysteine and the phenylalanine. Just CDR3 DNA is preserved here, 39 bases in frame from base 1. Taken with the paper, the label for treatment or condition translates to: live attenuated yellow fever vaccine strain. At each blood-draw timepoint, two biological replicates of bulk PBMCs were collected. PBMCs were isolated from peripheral blood using a standard Ficoll-Paque protocol. TriZol was used to extract RNA from bulk PBMCs, CD4 and CD8 fractions, and dextramer-positive and dextramer-negative fractions. On this clonotype: Its recognized antigen is unknown. No base qualities exist here, and no much larger clone lies one base off it.

Recombination joined TRBV12-3 or TRBV12-4 with TRBJ2-1; the D gene lacks a confident call. This receptor was identified in a man aged 18 to 29 who received the YFV17D yellow fever vaccine. The sample was PBMCs, taken 5 days after the yellow fever booster vaccination. At the DNA level, the sequence is TGTGCCAGCAGTTTAAATACCCCCAATGAGCAGTTCTTC. Translated, this gives CASSLNTPNEQFF.